This entry lists 20 T cell receptor beta chains sequenced from one sample in a study of beta chain features in type 1 diabetes. Sequencing targeted expressed TCRB transcripts, as all isolated RNA had been reverse transcribed. Sequencing was performed with immunoSEQ multiplex PCR; in TCRdb, only in-frame clones are kept and a portion is missing. This table holds 250,000 to 350,000 clones, 11% to 15% found once. The specimen was central memory CD4+ T cells from blood. These receptors were obtained from a man aged 25-45 years in good health.

CDR3 nucleotide sequence: TGCGCCAGCAGCCAAAGAGGGTCGGCAGTGGGAAGGGATGAGCAGTTCTTC. Translated, it gives CASSQRGSAVGRDEQFF. The chain recombines TRBV4-1 with TRBJ2-1, with D perhaps matching TRBD2 (5 bases). V dropped 2 bases and J dropped 8 bases, with 22 bases sitting between them. The germline gives CDR1 MGHRA, CDR2 YSYEKL. The CDR3 is made up of 17 amino acids.

The chain combines TRBV11-2 with TRBJ2-1, with TRBD2 matching 9 bases. The CDR3 has 15 residues. Trimming cost V 5 bases and J 4 bases; bases outside gene matches: 6. CDR1 and CDR2 from the germline V gene are SGHAT and FQNNGV. The CDR3 bases are TGTGCCAGCAGCGTATCTAGCGGGGCTTACAATGAGCAGTTCTTC. This translates into CASSVSSGAYNEQFF. The entire variable domain, with the rest obtained from reference TRBV11-2 and TRBJ2-1, is as follows: EAGVAQSPRYKIIEKRQSVAFWCNPISGHATLYWYQQILGQGPKLLIQFQNNGVVDDSQLPKDRFSAERLKGVDSTLKIQPAKLEDSAVYLCASSVSSGAYNEQFFGPGTRLTVL.

This clone was seen a handful of times. The J gene is TRBJ2-5, the V gene TRBV7-7; D is uncertain. The V gene's germline CDR1 is SSHAT and CDR2 FNYEAQ (reference sequence). The CDR3 is made up of 14 amino acids. The V end was cut by 4 bases, the J end by 0 bases, with 9 bases between. The CDR3 coding sequence is TGTGCCAGCAGCTCCGCCCGGGACCAAGAGACCCAGTACTTC. Its translation: CASSSARDQETQYF.

With regard to this clone: Possible read error: a much larger clone is one base away. Other nucleotide sequences in the sample specify the same CDR3. The chain uses TRBV2 and TRBJ2-5; D is perhaps TRBD1 (5 bases). Germline V CDR1 and CDR2: SNHLY, FYNNEI. The CDR3 contains 12 residues. Trimming shortened V by 4 bases and J by 4 bases, and 7 bases separated the two germline ends. CDR3 residues: CASSGQGETQYF. In DNA, the CDR3 is TGTGCCAGCAGTGGGCAGGGAGAGACCCAGTACTTC. Variable domain in full (rest from reference TRBV2 and TRBJ2-5): EPEVTQTPSHQVTQMGQEVILRCVPISNHLYFYWYRQILGQKVEFLVSFYNNEISEKSEIFDDQFSVERPDGSNFTLKIRSTKLEDSAMYFCASSGQGETQYFGPGTRLLVL.

This clone was recorded at least ten times. The rearrangement links TRBV2 to TRBJ2-5, with TRBD2 matching over 8 bases. This CDR3 comprises 15 residues. Germline assignment: CDR1 SNHLY and CDR2 FYNNEI. V lost 5 bases, J lost 4 bases, and 9 bases stayed unmatched. The CDR3 loop is CASSPQLAGSETQYF. The CDR3 region has the DNA TGTGCCAGCAGTCCACAATTAGCGGGATCAGAGACCCAGTACTTC. The variable domain in full, completed from reference TRBV2 and TRBJ2-5, reads EPEVTQTPSHQVTQMGQEVILRCVPISNHLYFYWYRQILGQKVEFLVSFYNNEISEKSEIFDDQFSVERPDGSNFTLKIRSTKLEDSAMYFCASSPQLAGSETQYFGPGTRLLVL.

There are a few counts of this clone. The CDR3 protein is CASSSPRGVSTDTQYF. The CDR3 DNA is TGTGCCAGCAGCTCCCCGAGGGGGGTTAGCACAGATACGCAGTATTTT. The chain has TRBV5-6 and TRBJ2-3, with D perhaps given as TRBD1 or TRBD2 (6 bases each). V lost 3 bases, J lost 0 bases, and 14 bases lay in between. Germline assignment: CDR1 SGHDT and CDR2 YYEEEE. The CDR3 is 16 amino acids.

This clone was counted once. The rearrangement links TRBV6-5 to TRBJ1-2; D gene uncertain. This CDR3 is 14 amino acids long. Trimming shortened V by 4 bases and J by 8 bases, and 17 bases separated the two germline ends. Germline V gene lookup returns CDR1 MNHEY and CDR2 SVGAGI. CDR3 nucleotides: TGTGCCAGCAGTTCCGGACGGCTCGATGTAGGCTACACCTTC. Protein: CASSSGRLDVGYTF.

J is TRBJ2-5 and V is TRBV9; D gene uncertain. The J call may be in error: the DNA end matches TRBJ2-7 better. The CDR3 length is 12 residues. CDR1 is SGDLS, CDR2 YYNGEE, per germline. In DNA, the CDR3 is TGTGCCAGCAGCCCTGACTCCTACGAGCAGTACTTC. Translation gives CASSPDSYEQYF.

This clone was seen repeatedly, ten times or more. The rearrangement links TRBV19 to TRBJ2-6; unclear D gene. This CDR3 contains 14 residues. CDR1 and CDR2 (germline): LNHDA, SQIVND (reference sequence). V lost 5 bases and J lost 0, with 5 bases in between. CDR3 nucleotide sequence: TGTGCCAGTAGTCTCAGCTCTGGGGCCAACGTCCTGACTTTC. This sequence encodes CASSLSSGANVLTF. The complete variable domain, with remaining parts taken from reference TRBV19 and TRBJ2-6, reads DGGITQSPKYLFRKEGQNVTLSCEQNLNHDAMYWYRQDPGQGLRLIYYSQIVNDFQKGDIAEGYSVSREKKESFPLTVTSAQKNPTAFYLCASSLSSGANVLTFGAGSRLTVL.

The chain combines TRBV9 with TRBJ1-4; D is possibly TRBD1 (5 bases). The CDR3 is 14 residues long. Germline CDR1 reads SGDLS; CDR2 reads YYNGEE. Trimming left V 0 bases short and J 5 bases short, with 8 bases between. Written as DNA, the CDR3 is TGTGCCAGCAGCGTAGACAGGAGAAATGAAAAACTGTTTTTT. Its protein is CASSVDRRNEKLFF.

This clone was seen more than once but under ten times. The V call is TRBV11-2, the J call TRBJ1-3; the D is unclear. Germline assignment: CDR1 SGHAT and CDR2 FQNNGV. CDR3 size: 17 residues. The ends were cut back, 5 bases at V and 7 bases at J, with 24 bases in the middle. Here the CDR3 reads CASSAGRYGDLWNTIYF. As DNA, the CDR3 is TGTGCCAGCAGCGCGGGCCGTTACGGCGACTTGTGGAACACCATATATTTT. The full variable domain, completed using reference TRBV11-2 and TRBJ1-3, is EAGVAQSPRYKIIEKRQSVAFWCNPISGHATLYWYQQILGQGPKLLIQFQNNGVVDDSQLPKDRFSAERLKGVDSTLKIQPAKLEDSAVYLCASSAGRYGDLWNTIYFGEGSWLTVV.

This clone was seen a handful of times. J is TRBJ1-1 and V is TRBV4-2, with TRBD1 matching over 7 bases. J gave up 4 bases and V 5 bases, and 7 bases lay outside the gene matches. Per germline, CDR1 LGHNA and CDR2 YNFKEQ. This CDR3 spans 14 amino acids. Here the CDR3 reads CASSTRQGSTEAFF. CDR3 DNA sequence: TGTGCCAGCAGCACAAGACAGGGATCCACTGAAGCTTTCTTT.

The gene calls are TRBV30 and TRBJ1-2; D remains ambiguous. The CDR3 has 11 amino acids. Looked up from germline, CDR1 is GTSNPN and CDR2 is SVGIG (reference sequence). Deletions cut 6 bases from V and 8 bases from J, with 13 bases between. The CDR3 sequence: CACEMSLGYTF. In DNA, the CDR3 is TGTGCCTGCGAGATGTCCCTCGGCTACACCTTC. Supplemented by reference TRBV30 and TRBJ1-2, the full variable domain reads SQTIHQWPATLVQPVGSPLSLECTVEGTSNPNLYWYRQAAGRGLQLLFYSVGIGQISSEVPQNLSASRPQDRQFILSSKKLLLSDSGFYLCACEMSLGYTFGSGTRLTVV.

The rearrangement links TRBV5-4 to TRBJ2-1; D gene ambiguous. V was shortened by 0 bases and J by 4 bases, with 11 bases between the two germline ends. Germline CDR1 SGHNT, CDR2 YYREEE (reference sequence). The CDR3 spans 15 residues. Here the CDR3 reads CASSLAGPTYNEQFF. Here the CDR3 DNA reads TGTGCCAGCAGCTTGGCCGGTCCTACTTACAATGAGCAGTTCTTC.

This clone was seen a handful of times. The chain employs TRBV5-1 and TRBJ2-6, with 8 bases that match TRBD1. The CDR3 runs 20 residues. Germline V gives CDR1 SGHRS, CDR2 YFSETQ. Trimming at V came to 5 bases and at J to 3 bases, leaving 19 bases not matched to a gene. The CDR3, as DNA: TGCGCCAGCAGAACCCCCCGGACAGGGTCCCAAGAGAGTGGGGCCAACGTCCTGACTTTC. Amino acids: CASRTPRTGSQESGANVLTF.

This clone was seen a few times. Other nucleotide sequences in the sample specify the same CDR3. This chain links TRBV29-1 with TRBJ1-2; 7 bases map to TRBD1. Germline V gives CDR1 SQVTM, CDR2 ANQGSEA. V shed 4 bases, J shed 2 bases, and the junction held 4 bases outside the gene matches. The CDR3 is 13 amino acids. Here the CDR3 reads CSVGQGTNYGYTF. The DNA of the CDR3 is TGCAGCGTTGGACAGGGTACGAACTATGGCTACACCTTC.

This clone has more than one count but fewer than ten. The CDR3: CASSPGGVYGYTF. Here the CDR3 DNA reads TGTGCCAGCAGCCCAGGGGGCGTCTATGGCTACACCTTC. The chain has TRBV11-1 and TRBJ1-2, with TRBD1 matching over 8 bases. Germline V CDR1 and CDR2: SGHAT, FQDESV (reference sequence). With 5 bases clipped from V and 4 bases from J, the junction kept 3 bases outside the gene matches. The CDR3 is 13 residues long.

This clone has just a few counts. This rearrangement joins TRBV19 to TRBJ1-5; no clear D. Germline loops: CDR1 LNHDA, CDR2 SQIVND (reference sequence). This CDR3 has 13 residues. V lost 10 bases to trimming and J lost 4 bases, with 14 bases between them. CDR3 in DNA: TGTGCCACCTCAGCGGAGATAAATCAGCCCCAGCATTTT. As protein: CATSAEINQPQHF.

V and J are TRBV27 and TRBJ1-1, with D perhaps matching TRBD1 (6 bases). The CDR3 is 14 residues long. V was trimmed by 2 bases and J by 2 bases, leaving 9 bases between them. Germline lookup yields CDR1 MNHEY and CDR2 SMNVEV (reference sequence). CDR3: CASSLAGVNTEAFF. The CDR3 DNA reads TGTGCCAGCAGTTTAGCAGGGGTAAACACTGAAGCTTTCTTT.

Only a few counts were recorded for this clone. The chain couples TRBV7-3 to TRBJ2-7, with D possibly matching TRBD1 (5 bases). With 2 bases removed from V and 8 bases from J, the gap between germline ends came to 16 bases. In germline, CDR1 is SGHTA, CDR2 FQGTGA. The CDR3 consists of 14 residues. This CDR3 is CASSLDSAGYKQYV. CDR3 DNA: TGTGCCAGCAGCTTAGATTCTGCAGGGTATAAGCAGTACGTC.